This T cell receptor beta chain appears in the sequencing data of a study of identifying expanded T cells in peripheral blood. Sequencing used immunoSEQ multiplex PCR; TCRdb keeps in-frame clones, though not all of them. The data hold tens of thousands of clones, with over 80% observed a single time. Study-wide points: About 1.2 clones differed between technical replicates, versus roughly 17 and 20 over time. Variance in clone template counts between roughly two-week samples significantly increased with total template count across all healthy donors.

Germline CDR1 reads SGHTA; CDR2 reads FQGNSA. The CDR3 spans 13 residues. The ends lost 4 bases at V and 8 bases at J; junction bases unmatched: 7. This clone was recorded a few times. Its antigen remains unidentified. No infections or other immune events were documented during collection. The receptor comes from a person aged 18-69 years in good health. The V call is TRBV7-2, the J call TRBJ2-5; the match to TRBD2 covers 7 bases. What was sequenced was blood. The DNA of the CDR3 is TGTGCCAGCAGCTCTTTCTCGGGGGGAACCCAGTACTTC. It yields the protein CASSSFSGGTQYF.